Listed below are T cell receptor beta chains from one sample, sequenced in a study of neoadjuvant anti-PD-1 for oral cavity cancer. Sequencing was performed with immunoSEQ multiplex PCR; in TCRdb, only in-frame clones are kept and a portion is missing. Counted here are 55,000 to 80,000 clones, about nine tenths occurring once; the ten biggest clones make up 2.5% to 3%. Here the sequenced sample was PBMCs, taken after nivolumab (anti-PD-1) treatment. Receptors originate from a person between 40 and 80 years old with oral cavity squamous cell carcinoma. Each CDR3 is given with its conserved first and last residue. A D gene is named only where the DNA matches it firmly. Part of the rows lack a size; the others show once, few, many or a class for expanded clones.

15 | - | TRBJ2-1 | TRBD2 | TRBV7-2 | CASSPSGGRYNEQFF | TGTGCCAGCAGCCCTAGCGGGGGACGCTACAATGAGCAGTTCTTC
15 | few | TRBJ1-1 | - | TRBV7-2 | CASSLASGLNTEAFF | TGTGCCAGCAGCTTAGCTTCGGGTTTGAACACTGAAGCTTTCTTT
18 | few | TRBJ2-3 | TRBD2 | TRBV6-4 | CASSDSSFTSGGYEAQYF | TGTGCCAGCAGTGACTCGAGCTTTACTAGCGGGGGGTATGAGGCGCAGTATTTT
15 | - | TRBJ1-4 | - | TRBV5-1 | CASSLADSSNEKLFF | TGCGCCAGCAGCTTGGCGGACAGCTCTAATGAAAAACTGTTTTTT
13 | few | TRBJ1-1 | - | TRBV30 | CASSDRRNTEAFF | TGTGCCTCCTCGGACAGAAGGAACACTGAAGCTTTCTTT
13 | - | TRBJ1-1 | - | TRBV19 | CASTPTVNTEAFF | TGTGCCAGTACTCCGACGGTGAACACTGAAGCTTTCTTT
14 | - | TRBJ2-7 | TRBD2 | TRBV5-1 | CASSLSLAVYEQYF | TGCGCCAGCAGCTTGAGTCTAGCGGTCTACGAGCAGTACTTC
14 | - | TRBJ1-2 | - | TRBV27 | CASSPLDRDYGYTF | TGTGCCAGCAGTCCCTTGGACAGAGACTATGGCTACACCTTC
16 | - | TRBJ2-1 | - | TRBV4-1 | CASSQVRILSYNEQFF | TGCGCCAGCAGCCAAGTTAGGATTTTATCCTACAATGAGCAGTTCTTC
15 | - | TRBJ1-3 | TRBD1 | TRBV11-2 | CASSVNRGSGNTIYF | TGTGCCAGCAGCGTCAACAGGGGATCTGGAAACACCATATATTTT
14 | - | TRBJ1-4 | TRBD1 | TRBV19 | CASKPGQGNEKLFF | TGTGCCAGTAAACCGGGACAGGGGAATGAAAAACTGTTTTTT
17 | - | TRBJ2-7 | TRBD1 | TRBV28 | CASSFDRWDRGSYEQYF | TGTGCCAGCAGTTTTGATAGATGGGACAGGGGATCCTACGAGCAGTACTTC
15 | - | TRBJ1-2 | - | TRBV11-1 | CASSVSAGRNYGYTF | TGTGCCAGCAGCGTATCAGCGGGACGTAACTATGGCTACACCTTC
13 | - | TRBJ2-1 | - | TRBV6-1 | CASSGWRNNEQFF | TGTGCCAGCAGTGGATGGAGGAACAATGAGCAGTTCTTC
16 | - | TRBJ2-3 | - | TRBV10-1 | CASSDAPVGQADTQYF | TGCGCCAGCAGTGATGCTCCGGTAGGCCAGGCAGATACGCAGTATTTT
15 | - | TRBJ1-5 | - | TRBV15 | CATSRDTSPTQPQHF | TGTGCCACCAGCAGAGATACGTCGCCTACGCAGCCCCAGCATTTT
14 | - | TRBJ2-7 | TRBD1 | TRBV6-5 | CASTKGQGTYEQYF | TGTGCCAGCACCAAGGGACAGGGGACCTACGAGCAGTACTTC
17 | - | TRBJ1-3 | TRBD1 | TRBV5-5 | CASSLAGGTGTGNTIYF | TGTGCCAGCAGCTTGGCTGGTGGGACAGGCACTGGAAACACCATATATTTT
15 | - | TRBJ2-1 | - | TRBV11-2 | CASSLEVFSYNEQFF | TGTGCCAGCAGCTTAGAGGTTTTCTCCTACAATGAGCAGTTCTTC
14 | - | TRBJ1-2 | TRBD1 | TRBV7-2 | CASSLGTAIYGYTF | TGTGCCAGCAGCCTAGGGACAGCCATCTATGGCTACACCTTC
16 | - | TRBJ2-1 | TRBD2 | TRBV5-1 | CASSPSGGGSYNEQFF | TGCGCCAGCAGCCCCAGCGGGGGCGGGAGTTACAATGAGCAGTTCTTC
13 | once | TRBJ1-1 | TRBD1 | TRBV7-9 | CASSLDRGPEAFF | TGTGCCAGCAGCCTCGACAGGGGGCCAGAAGCTTTCTTT
14 | - | TRBJ1-2 | TRBD1 | TRBV6-1 | CASSSTGTNYGYTF | TGTGCCAGCAGTTCGACAGGGACTAACTATGGCTACACCTTC
14 | few | TRBJ2-2 | - | TRBV5-1 | CASSPPRGDGELFF | TGCGCCAGCAGCCCTCCGAGAGGGGACGGGGAGCTGTTTTTT
14 | - | TRBJ1-2 | - | TRBV2 | CASKTGTANYGYTF | TGTGCCAGCAAAACAGGGACCGCTAACTATGGCTACACCTTC
14 | - | TRBJ1-1 | - | TRBV9 | CASTKRLDNTEAFF | TGTGCCAGCACCAAGCGGCTAGACAACACTGAAGCTTTCTTT
18 | - | TRBJ1-5 | TRBD1 | TRBV6-1 | CASSEGTGGVYSNQPQHF | TGTGCCAGCAGTGAAGGGACAGGGGGCGTCTATAGCAATCAGCCCCAGCATTTT
14 | - | TRBJ2-7 | - | TRBV10-1 | CASSSDRSSYEQYF | TGCGCCAGCAGTAGTGACAGAAGCTCCTACGAGCAGTACTTC
14 | - | TRBJ1-5 | - | TRBV4-1 | CASGPLGSGQPQHF | TGCGCCAGCGGGCCTCTTGGGTCAGGTCAGCCCCAGCATTTT
15 | - | TRBJ2-7 | - | TRBV7-8 | CASSYRVGGNYEQYF | TGTGCCAGCAGCTACAGGGTTGGGGGGAACTACGAGCAGTACTTC
16 | - | TRBJ1-2 | - | TRBV6-6 | CASSYRSRSLARGYTF | TGTGCCAGCAGTTACAGGAGCAGGTCCTTGGCGCGGGGCTACACCTTC
15 | - | TRBJ2-1 | TRBD2 | TRBV5-1 | CASSSLAGGNNEQFF | TGCGCCAGCAGCTCGCTAGCGGGGGGGAACAATGAGCAGTTCTTC
17 | - | TRBJ1-1 | TRBD1 | TRBV5-1 | CASSRGTDQGVNTEAFF | TGCGCCAGCAGCCGTGGGACAGACCAGGGGGTGAACACTGAAGCTTTCTTT
15 | once | TRBJ2-1 | - | TRBV9 | CASSVSTGNPNEQFF | TGTGCCAGCAGCGTCTCAACAGGGAACCCTAATGAGCAGTTCTTC
15 | - | TRBJ1-2 | - | TRBV27 | CASSLKGAPNYGYTF | TGTGCCAGCAGTTTGAAGGGAGCCCCTAACTATGGCTACACCTTC
14 | - | TRBJ2-5 | - | TRBV5-4 | CASSMDRYQETQYF | TGTGCCAGCAGCATGGACCGGTACCAAGAGACCCAGTACTTC
13 | - | TRBJ1-1 | - | TRBV6-5 | CASRKTFYTEAFF | TGTGCCAGCAGAAAGACATTTTACACTGAAGCTTTCTTT